This T cell receptor beta chain originates from a study of spatial heterogeneity in lung cancer (dated by TCRdb to the late 2010s). Background on the whole study: Beta-chain transcripts were consistently detected in greater numbers than alpha-chain transcripts, which likely reflects a higher abundance of beta-chain transcripts. In the raw uncorrected reads, each unique combination of TCR and UMI appeared more than ten times on average. In non-small cell lung cancer, the study quantitatively compared TCR alpha and beta repertoires across several tumor regions, matched nontumor lung, and blood. TCR repertoire features were related to nonsynonymous mutation counts determined by whole-exome sequencing of tumor tissue. At surgery, over 200 tumor regions, 61 to 65 matched nontumor lung samples and fewer than 60 PBMC samples were TCR-sequenced for both alpha and beta chains. The research as a whole found: Confirming at a functional level the hypothesis that regional TCRs recognize regional mutations was considered to require additional single-cell paired TCR alpha and beta sequencing. Ubiquitous expanded tumor TCRs were detected in blood more often at tumor resection than at routine follow-up.

The time point label here, explained by the study, means: sample taken at primary tumor resection. Samples were obtained from 72 patients with early-stage, untreated non-small cell lung cancer from the lung TRACERx cohort. For TCR sequencing, whole RNA was extracted from tumor and nontumor lung tissue, or from cryopreserved PBMC samples, and no cell sorting was done. A patient was chosen for TCR sequencing only when enough RNA was available from at least two tumor regions. This clonotype was counted ten times or more. The clone's antigen remains unknown. Per-nucleotide qualities are absent, and no much larger clonotype sits a single base away. The method behind the library was 5' RACE. The sample was run on a NextSeq 500. The TCR library protocol attached a unique molecular identifier to each TCR cDNA molecule to allow correction of PCR and sequencing errors. The authors' analysis ran thus. TCR identification, UMI-based error correction and CDR3 extraction were all carried out with Decombinator tools. TCRs above a frequency of 2 per 1,000, corresponding to the top 1% of the tumor frequency distribution, were defined as expanded. Each repertoire was subsampled 100 times to 5,000 TCRs, after which Renyi diversity was computed with the R vegan package. CDR3 similarity networks were constructed using string-kernel similarity of amino acid triplets, with links drawn between CDR3s whose pairwise similarity was above 0.82. TCRdb passed the public sequencing reads through fastp at Q25 and MiXCR, retaining productive beta sequences. Here each entry gathers all rows of one CDR3 protein and keeps the most common genes and DNA. TCRdb assigned the V and J calls; the authors' analysis was not used. This sample lists under 25,000 distinct CDR3 sequences; over 5.5% were detected once. 30% to 35% of the sample goes to the ten largest clones.

The germline V gene (reference sequence) gives CDR1 as MNHEY and CDR2 as SMNVEV. Inclusive of the bounding cysteine and phenylalanine, the CDR3 is 14 residues long. Here the CDR3 DNA is all that survives: 42 bases in frame from base 1. Trimming removed 2 bases from V and 8 bases from J, leaving 12 bases between the germline ends. The V and J genes are TRBV27 and TRBJ1-4; the D gene lacks a confident call. This clonotype originated in a male donor with early-stage non-small cell lung cancer. The specimen comprised PBMCs, sampled at surgery. The nucleotide sequence reads TGTGCCAGCAGTTTAGGGGTTTTTGGCGAAAAACTGTTTTTT. Its protein reads: CASSLGVFGEKLFF.